This is a list of T cell receptor beta chains from one sample in a study of blood T cell repertoires in COVID-19. Profiled with immunoSEQ multiplex PCR; TCRdb holds only in-frame clones, not every one. This sample carries around 310,000 clones, approximately 92% of them seen once, and the ten largest clones take roughly 6.8%. The sample comprised peripheral blood. These receptors originate from a woman aged 25 to 39 with COVID-19, enrolled during active disease. Each CDR3 is given with its conserved first and last residue. A D gene is named only where the DNA matches it firmly. Not all rows give a size; the values are once, few, many and, for expanded clones, a class.

clone_size: NA; j_call: TRBJ1-6; d_call: TRBD1; v_call: TRBV11-2; cdr3_aa: CASSPGTGSSYNSPLHF; cdr3_nt: TGTGCCAGCAGCCCTGGGACAGGCAGCTCCTATAATTCACCCCTCCACTTT
clone_size: NA; j_call: TRBJ2-3; d_call: TRBD2; v_call: TRBV7-6; cdr3_aa: CASSFEREWDTQYF; cdr3_nt: TGTGCCAGCAGCTTCGAGCGGGAGTGGGATACGCAGTATTTT
clone_size: NA; j_call: TRBJ1-1; d_call: NA; v_call: TRBV6-1; cdr3_aa: CASSEARGLEREAFF; cdr3_nt: TGTGCCAGCAGTGAAGCGCGTGGCTTGGAGCGTGAAGCTTTCTTT
clone_size: NA; j_call: TRBJ2-5; d_call: NA; v_call: TRBV19; cdr3_aa: CASSIGGLETQYF; cdr3_nt: TGTGCCAGTAGTATCGGGGGTTTGGAGACCCAGTACTTC
clone_size: NA; j_call: TRBJ1-2; d_call: TRBD1; v_call: TRBV5-1; cdr3_aa: CASRPGGAYGYTF; cdr3_nt: TGCGCCAGCAGGCCAGGGGGCGCCTATGGCTACACCTTC
clone_size: NA; j_call: TRBJ1-5; d_call: NA; v_call: TRBV11-2; cdr3_aa: CASSMGTNSNQPQHF; cdr3_nt: TGTGCCAGCAGCATGGGGACAAATAGCAATCAGCCCCAGCATTTT
clone_size: NA; j_call: TRBJ1-4; d_call: NA; v_call: TRBV28; cdr3_aa: CASTTPMGGEKLFF; cdr3_nt: TGTGCCAGCACCACCCCAATGGGGGGTGAAAAACTGTTTTTT
clone_size: few; j_call: TRBJ2-2; d_call: NA; v_call: TRBV18; cdr3_aa: CASSPQGAGELFF; cdr3_nt: TGTGCCAGCTCACCACAGGGGGCCGGGGAGCTGTTTTTT
clone_size: NA; j_call: TRBJ2-1; d_call: TRBD2; v_call: TRBV6-2/TRBV6-3; cdr3_aa: CASSSRTSGTYYNEQFF; cdr3_nt: TGTGCCAGCAGTTCGCGGACTAGCGGGACATATTACAATGAGCAGTTCTTC
clone_size: NA; j_call: TRBJ2-1; d_call: TRBD2; v_call: TRBV11-2; cdr3_aa: CASSSLAGGTYNEQFF; cdr3_nt: TGTGCCAGCAGCTCATTAGCGGGAGGGACCTACAATGAGCAGTTCTTC
clone_size: NA; j_call: TRBJ1-4; d_call: NA; v_call: TRBV5-4; cdr3_aa: CASSSQGRNEKLFF; cdr3_nt: TGTGCCAGCAGCTCACAGGGAAGGAATGAAAAACTGTTTTTT
clone_size: once; j_call: TRBJ2-5; d_call: NA; v_call: TRBV7-8; cdr3_aa: CASSLVADKETQYF; cdr3_nt: TGTGCCAGCAGCTTAGTAGCGGATAAAGAGACCCAGTACTTC
clone_size: NA; j_call: TRBJ1-4; d_call: TRBD1; v_call: TRBV19; cdr3_aa: CASSIRASNLQGEKLFF; cdr3_nt: TGTGCCAGTAGTATTCGGGCTTCAAACCTACAGGGGGAAAAACTGTTTTTT
clone_size: once; j_call: TRBJ2-1; d_call: TRBD2; v_call: TRBV7-6; cdr3_aa: CASSPGTSGRVESQFF; cdr3_nt: TGTGCCAGCAGCCCCGGGACTAGCGGGAGGGTTGAGTCGCAGTTCTTC
clone_size: NA; j_call: TRBJ1-1; d_call: TRBD1; v_call: TRBV29-1; cdr3_aa: CSVDQGAEAFF; cdr3_nt: TGCAGCGTTGACCAGGGGGCGGAAGCTTTCTTT
clone_size: NA; j_call: TRBJ1-2; d_call: NA; v_call: TRBV29-1; cdr3_aa: CSVESGGGEGYTF; cdr3_nt: TGCAGCGTTGAGTCTGGGGGGGGAGAGGGCTACACCTTC
clone_size: few; j_call: TRBJ2-1; d_call: NA; v_call: TRBV5-1; cdr3_aa: CASGWTEKNNEQFF; cdr3_nt: TGCGCCAGCGGCTGGACAGAGAAGAACAATGAGCAGTTCTTC
clone_size: NA; j_call: TRBJ2-7; d_call: TRBD1; v_call: TRBV30; cdr3_aa: CAWRGGQFYEQYF; cdr3_nt: TGTGCCTGGAGAGGGGGACAGTTCTACGAGCAGTACTTC
clone_size: NA; j_call: TRBJ2-7; d_call: TRBD2; v_call: TRBV7-9; cdr3_aa: CASSPTSGLYEQYF; cdr3_nt: TGTGCCAGCAGTCCGACTAGCGGGTTGTACGAGCAGTACTTC
clone_size: NA; j_call: TRBJ2-7; d_call: TRBD2; v_call: TRBV7-2; cdr3_aa: CASSFWASGDYEQYF; cdr3_nt: TGTGCCAGCAGCTTTTGGGCTAGCGGAGATTACGAGCAGTACTTC
clone_size: NA; j_call: TRBJ1-6; d_call: NA; v_call: TRBV6-5; cdr3_aa: CASRGPGYYNSPLHF; cdr3_nt: TGTGCCAGCAGAGGTCCGGGTTACTATAATTCACCCCTCCACTTT
clone_size: NA; j_call: TRBJ1-2; d_call: NA; v_call: TRBV21-1; cdr3_aa: CASSNRTPGDYGYTF; cdr3_nt: TGTGCCAGCAGCAATCGGACACCAGGTGACTATGGCTACACCTTC
clone_size: once; j_call: TRBJ1-2; d_call: NA; v_call: TRBV5-1; cdr3_aa: CASSLVGYGYTF; cdr3_nt: TGCGCCAGCAGCTTGGTCGGCTATGGCTACACCTTC
clone_size: NA; j_call: TRBJ2-7; d_call: NA; v_call: TRBV11-2; cdr3_aa: CASSLTRGPYEQYF; cdr3_nt: TGTGCCAGCAGCTTAACGCGGGGGCCCTACGAGCAGTACTTC
clone_size: NA; j_call: TRBJ2-7; d_call: NA; v_call: TRBV2; cdr3_aa: CASTLGGGPYEQYF; cdr3_nt: TGTGCCAGCACCCTAGGGGGAGGGCCCTACGAGCAGTACTTC
clone_size: NA; j_call: TRBJ1-6; d_call: NA; v_call: TRBV19; cdr3_aa: CASSLYNSPLHF; cdr3_nt: TGTGCCAGTAGCTTGTATAATTCACCCCTCCACTTT
clone_size: NA; j_call: TRBJ1-4; d_call: TRBD1; v_call: TRBV5-5; cdr3_aa: CASSDREFAEKLFF; cdr3_nt: TGTGCCAGCAGCGACAGGGAATTCGCCGAAAAACTGTTTTTT
clone_size: few; j_call: TRBJ2-5; d_call: TRBD1; v_call: TRBV7-2; cdr3_aa: CASSFTGQGQETQYF; cdr3_nt: TGTGCCAGCAGCTTTACGGGACAGGGGCAAGAGACCCAGTACTTC
clone_size: NA; j_call: TRBJ2-7; d_call: TRBD2; v_call: TRBV28; cdr3_aa: CASTPSAGGPFYEQYF; cdr3_nt: TGTGCCAGCACTCCGTCCGCGGGAGGGCCATTCTACGAGCAGTACTTC
clone_size: NA; j_call: TRBJ1-2; d_call: NA; v_call: TRBV2; cdr3_aa: CASRDRGQTYTF; cdr3_nt: TGTGCCAGCAGAGATAGAGGACAAACCTACACCTTC
clone_size: NA; j_call: TRBJ1-6; d_call: TRBD1; v_call: TRBV10-2; cdr3_aa: CASSESTGTGNSPLHF; cdr3_nt: TGCGCCAGCAGCGAGTCCACCGGGACAGGGAATTCACCCCTCCACTTT
clone_size: NA; j_call: TRBJ2-1; d_call: TRBD2; v_call: TRBV3-1/TRBV3-2; cdr3_aa: CASNSGLAAQRGYNEQFF; cdr3_nt: TGTGCCAGCAACTCGGGACTAGCGGCACAAAGGGGCTACAATGAGCAGTTCTTC
clone_size: NA; j_call: TRBJ2-5; d_call: TRBD2; v_call: TRBV3-1/TRBV3-2; cdr3_aa: CASSRLAGGETQYF; cdr3_nt: TGTGCCAGCAGCCGACTAGCGGGAGGGGAGACCCAGTACTTC
clone_size: NA; j_call: TRBJ1-2; d_call: NA; v_call: TRBV19; cdr3_aa: CASSIRDTASYGYTF; cdr3_nt: TGTGCCAGTAGTATCCGGGACACGGCCTCATATGGCTACACCTTC
clone_size: NA; j_call: TRBJ1-1; d_call: NA; v_call: TRBV14; cdr3_aa: CASSQDSQDTEAFF; cdr3_nt: TGTGCCAGCAGCCAAGATAGTCAGGACACTGAAGCTTTCTTT
clone_size: NA; j_call: TRBJ2-2; d_call: TRBD2; v_call: TRBV4-1; cdr3_aa: CARRRLAGGATGELFF; cdr3_nt: TGCGCCCGCCGCCGACTAGCGGGAGGAGCCACCGGGGAGCTGTTTTTT
clone_size: NA; j_call: TRBJ2-7; d_call: NA; v_call: TRBV18; cdr3_aa: CASSPQGGSYEQYF; cdr3_nt: TGTGCCAGCTCACCCCAGGGGGGTTCCTACGAGCAGTACTTC
clone_size: NA; j_call: TRBJ1-4; d_call: NA; v_call: TRBV5-1; cdr3_aa: CASSSDTGSNEKLFF; cdr3_nt: TGCGCCAGCAGCTCAGATACAGGGTCTAATGAAAAACTGTTTTTT
clone_size: NA; j_call: TRBJ1-2; d_call: TRBD1; v_call: TRBV5-6; cdr3_aa: CASTRRDRAYGYTF; cdr3_nt: TGTGCCAGCACCCGAAGGGACAGAGCCTATGGCTACACCTTC
clone_size: NA; j_call: TRBJ1-4; d_call: TRBD1; v_call: TRBV2; cdr3_aa: CASSLEGQGKVNEKLFF; cdr3_nt: TGTGCCAGCAGTTTAGAAGGACAGGGTAAAGTCAATGAAAAACTGTTTTTT
clone_size: NA; j_call: TRBJ1-2; d_call: NA; v_call: TRBV7-9; cdr3_aa: CASNSQGYGYTF; cdr3_nt: TGTGCCAGCAACTCACAGGGATATGGCTACACCTTC
clone_size: NA; j_call: TRBJ2-2; d_call: NA; v_call: TRBV7-9; cdr3_aa: CASSRYGTRDTGELFF; cdr3_nt: TGTGCCAGCAGCCGGTACGGGACTCGTGACACCGGGGAGCTGTTTTTT
clone_size: NA; j_call: TRBJ2-5; d_call: NA; v_call: TRBV4-2; cdr3_aa: CASSQEDSQETQYF; cdr3_nt: TGTGCCAGCAGCCAAGAAGACAGCCAAGAGACCCAGTACTTC
clone_size: few; j_call: TRBJ1-4; d_call: TRBD1; v_call: TRBV5-6; cdr3_aa: CASSLGTGVAKEKLFF; cdr3_nt: TGTGCCAGCAGCCTGGGGACAGGGGTCGCTAAGGAAAAACTGTTTTTT
clone_size: NA; j_call: TRBJ1-6; d_call: TRBD1; v_call: TRBV9; cdr3_aa: CASSVGDRGRDSPLHF; cdr3_nt: TGTGCCAGCAGCGTAGGAGACAGGGGGCGAGACTCACCCCTCCACTTT
clone_size: few; j_call: TRBJ1-1; d_call: NA; v_call: TRBV30; cdr3_aa: CAWSAGRRVTEAFF; cdr3_nt: TGTGCCTGGAGTGCGGGGAGGAGGGTCACTGAAGCTTTCTTT
clone_size: once; j_call: TRBJ2-3; d_call: NA; v_call: TRBV12-5; cdr3_aa: CASGLSSTDTQYF; cdr3_nt: TGTGCTAGTGGTTTGTCGAGCACAGATACGCAGTATTTT
clone_size: NA; j_call: TRBJ1-5; d_call: NA; v_call: TRBV5-6; cdr3_aa: CASSQQGDSNQPQHF; cdr3_nt: TGTGCCAGCAGCCAACAGGGAGATAGCAATCAGCCCCAGCATTTT
clone_size: NA; j_call: TRBJ2-3; d_call: NA; v_call: TRBV29-1; cdr3_aa: CSVMQADTQYF; cdr3_nt: TGCAGCGTCATGCAGGCAGATACGCAGTATTTT
clone_size: NA; j_call: TRBJ2-1; d_call: TRBD2; v_call: TRBV5-4; cdr3_aa: CASSDRTSGSHNEQFF; cdr3_nt: TGTGCCAGCAGCGATCGGACTAGCGGGAGCCACAATGAGCAGTTCTTC
clone_size: once; j_call: TRBJ1-1; d_call: TRBD1; v_call: TRBV7-9; cdr3_aa: CASSPGTAYPEAFF; cdr3_nt: TGTGCCAGCAGCCCAGGGACAGCCTACCCTGAAGCTTTCTTT